This T cell receptor beta chain was observed in a study of blood T cell repertoires in COVID-19. Study at large: Whether acute or convalescent, the COVID-19 samples came from the United States, Italy and Spain.

Germline CDR1 SNHLY, CDR2 FYNNEI. The CDR3 sequence is 14 residues long. V lost 4 bases to trimming and J lost 8 bases, with 17 bases between them. Measured with immunoSEQ multiplex PCR; TCRdb has only the in-frame clones, and not every one. The sample has more than 85,000 clones; approximately 85% are singletons. The sequence derives from a human donor in a cohort sampled during active COVID-19. This chain joins TRBV2 and TRBJ1-2; D is perhaps TRBD1 (5 bases). Sequenced: peripheral blood. In nucleotides, the CDR3 is TGTGCCAGCAGTGGCCCGGGGGGATTGCGGGGCTACACCTTC. Amino acid sequence: CASSGPGGLRGYTF.